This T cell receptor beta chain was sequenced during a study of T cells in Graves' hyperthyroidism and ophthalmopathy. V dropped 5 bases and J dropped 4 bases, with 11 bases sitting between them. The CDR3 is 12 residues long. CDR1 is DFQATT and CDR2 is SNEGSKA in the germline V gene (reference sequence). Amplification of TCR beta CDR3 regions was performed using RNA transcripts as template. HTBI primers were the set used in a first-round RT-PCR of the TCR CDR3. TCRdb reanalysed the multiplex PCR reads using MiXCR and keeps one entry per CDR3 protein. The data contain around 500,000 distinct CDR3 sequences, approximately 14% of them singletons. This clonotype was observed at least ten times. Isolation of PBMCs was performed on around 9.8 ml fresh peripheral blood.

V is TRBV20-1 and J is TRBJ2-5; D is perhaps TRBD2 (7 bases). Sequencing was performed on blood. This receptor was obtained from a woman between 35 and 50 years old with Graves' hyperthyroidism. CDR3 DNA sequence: TGCAGTGCTTACAGGGAGGGAGAGACCCAGTACTTC. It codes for CSAYREGETQYF.